One and the same sample provided the 20 T cell receptor beta chains below, sequenced in a study of T cells in Graves' hyperthyroidism and ophthalmopathy. RNA transcripts were the template for amplifying TCR beta CDR3 regions. TCR CDR3 regions were first amplified by RT-PCR with HTBI primers. TCRdb analysed the multiplex PCR reads with MiXCR anew, one entry per CDR3 protein. Seen here are 300,000 to 450,000 distinct CDR3 sequences, 18% observed once, and the top ten hold less than 20%. The source material was blood. The receptor set was obtained from a woman in her thirties or forties with Graves' ophthalmopathy.

This clonotype was detected ten times or more. The V gene is TRBV2, the J gene TRBJ2-7, with 7 bases that match TRBD2. This CDR3 comprises 14 residues. Germline CDR1 is SNHLY and CDR2 is FYNNEI. V lost 6 bases and J lost 7; bases outside the gene matches: 12. The CDR3 sequence is CASRASRVGGEQYF. Written as DNA, the CDR3 is TGTGCCAGCAGAGCCTCTCGCGTGGGGGGGGAGCAGTACTTC. Based on the CDR3 plus reference TRBV2 and TRBJ2-7, the full variable domain is EPEVTQTPSHQVTQMGQEVILRCVPISNHLYFYWYRQILGQKVEFLVSFYNNEISEKSEIFDDQFSVERPDGSNFTLKIRSTKLEDSAMYFCASRASRVGGEQYFGPGTRLTVT.

This clonotype has a handful of counts. The genes are TRBV20-1 and TRBJ2-7; possible D gene TRBD2, 6 bases. Trimming stripped 6 bases from V and 2 bases from J, with 8 bases between. Germline-derived CDR1 and CDR2 are DFQATT and SNEGSKA (reference sequence). The CDR3 is 11 residues long. The CDR3 protein is CSARLAYEQYF. The CDR3 nucleotides read TGCAGTGCGAGACTAGCCTACGAGCAGTACTTC.

This clonotype occurred many times. The chain uses TRBV29-1 and TRBJ1-2, with 8 bases identical to TRBD1. The germline gives CDR1 SQVTM, CDR2 ANQGSEA. The CDR3 runs to 12 residues. The V and J ends lost 6 bases and 8 bases, in that order; junction bases with no gene match: 8. CDR3 protein: CSVETGDYGYTF. The DNA for the CDR3 is TGCAGCGTAGAGACAGGGGATTACGGCTACACCTTC.

This clonotype appeared many times. The rearrangement joins TRBV28 to TRBJ2-7; unclear D gene. The V and J ends lost 0 bases and 4 bases respectively, with 13 bases between them. The germline V gene has CDR1 MDHEN and CDR2 SYDVKM. The CDR3 extends over 15 amino acids. CDR3 protein: CASSLWWGIGYEQYF. The CDR3 region has the DNA TGTGCCAGCAGTTTATGGTGGGGAATAGGTTACGAGCAGTACTTC.

The rearrangement links TRBV19 to TRBJ1-1, with D unresolved. The CDR3 is 12 residues long. Per the germline V gene, CDR1 is LNHDA and CDR2 is SQIVND (reference sequence). V was pared by 1 base and J by 9 bases, with 9 bases between. This CDR3 reads CASSIGAQKAFF. The CDR3 bases are TGTGCCAGTAGTATAGGGGCGCAGAAAGCTTTCTTT.

This clonotype has a count of ten or more. V is TRBV6-1 and J is TRBJ1-1, with 7 bases fitting TRBD1. CDR1 MNHNS and CDR2 SASEGT come from the germline V gene. The CDR3 is 13 residues long. J lost 6 bases, V lost 4 bases, and 5 bases had no gene match. The CDR3 nucleotides are TGTGCCAGCAGTGCTGACAGGGTCTCTGAAGCTTTCTTT. This translates into CASSADRVSEAFF.

This clonotype was seen at least ten times. V usage is TRBV12-3 or TRBV12-4 and J usage is TRBJ2-7; 9 positions agree with TRBD1. The CDR3 is 15 residues long. With V trimmed by 3 bases and J by 0 bases, 3 bases remained unmatched. CDR3 sequence reads: CASSFGTGSSYEQYF. The CDR3, as DNA: TGTGCCAGCAGTTTTGGGACAGGGAGCTCCTACGAGCAGTACTTC.

This clonotype was detected ten times or more. The chain has TRBV2 and TRBJ1-1, with 9 bases fitting TRBD1. J was trimmed by 2 bases and V by 6 bases; bases with no gene match: 7. Germline values: CDR1 SNHLY, CDR2 FYNNEI. The CDR3 has 15 residues. The CDR3 protein is CASRKQGAVNTEAFF. As DNA, the CDR3 is TGTGCCAGCAGAAAACAGGGGGCCGTAAACACTGAAGCTTTCTTT.

In its sample, this clonotype was seen many times. This chain connects TRBV12-3 or TRBV12-4 to TRBJ2-2; D unresolved. This CDR3 is built from 14 residues. V was pared by 2 bases and J by 5 bases, with 9 bases between. The CDR3 here is CASSLRLITGELFF. The CDR3 nucleotides read TGTGCCAGCAGTTTACGGCTCATAACCGGGGAGCTGTTTTTT.

This clonotype was observed at least ten times. J is TRBJ2-2 and V is TRBV27; D call uncertain. V gave up 3 bases and J gave up 9 bases, with 8 bases separating them. CDR3 length: 12 residues. From germline, CDR1 is MNHEY and CDR2 SMNVEV (reference sequence). The CDR3 bases are TGTGCCAGCAGTTTTCATAAAAGGGAGCTGTTTTTT. Translating it yields CASSFHKRELFF.

V is TRBV12-3 or TRBV12-4 and J is TRBJ2-2; either TRBD1 or TRBD2 may fit D (5 bases each). The V gene lost 3 bases and the J gene lost 9 bases, with 11 bases spanning the gap. This CDR3 has 13 residues. CDR3 in DNA: TGTGCCAGCAGTTTGGGGCTAGCCCGGGAGCTGTTTTTT. It encodes CASSLGLARELFF.

There are many counts of this clonotype. The V and J genes are TRBV28 and TRBJ1-2; D gene uncertain. Germline V gene data show CDR1 as MDHEN and CDR2 as SYDVKM. The CDR3 is 10 amino acids. V gave up 10 bases and J gave up 2 bases, with 5 bases separating them. This CDR3 reads CATVNYGYTF. The CDR3, as DNA: TGTGCCACCGTAAACTATGGCTACACCTTC.

This clonotype was detected a few times. Being one base from a much bigger clone, this may be a read error. This chain uses TRBV28 with TRBJ2-7; D ambiguous. Per the germline V gene, CDR1 is MDHEN and CDR2 is SYDVKM. The CDR3 loop spans 12 amino acids. The CDR3 DNA reads as TGTGTCAGCAGTTTGTTAAGCCGCGAGCAGTACTTC. Translation gives CVSSLLSREQYF.

This clonotype was seen many times. The chain employs TRBV9 and TRBJ2-7; 10 nucleotides align to TRBD2. V lost 4 bases to trimming and J lost 4 bases; unmatched junction nucleotides: 5. Looked up from germline, CDR1 is SGDLS and CDR2 is YYNGEE. The CDR3 has 14 amino acids. CDR3 sequence: CASSPGLALYEQYF. For the CDR3, the DNA is TGTGCCAGCAGCCCGGGACTAGCGCTTTACGAGCAGTACTTC.

In the case of this clonotype: The junction differs from germline at one of its ends, possibly a read error. The chain employs TRBV13 and TRBJ2-7; D remains unclear. Germline lookup yields CDR1 PRHDT and CDR2 FYEKMQ (reference sequence). CDR3 length: 14 residues. CDR3 sequence: CVSSPGARWYEQYF. The CDR3 nucleotides read TGTGTCAGCAGCCCCGGAGCGAGGTGGTACGAGCAGTACTTC.

The chain employs TRBV7-2 and TRBJ1-6, with a possible D match to TRBD1 (5 bases). CDR3 length: 14 residues. From germline, CDR1 is SGHTA and CDR2 FQGNSA. Trimming removed 2 bases at V and 7 bases at J, with 9 bases between. Written as DNA, the CDR3 is TGTGCCAGCAGCTTAAGGGCAGGGAATTCACCCCTCCACTTT. Translated, it gives CASSLRAGNSPLHF. Based on the CDR3 plus reference TRBV7-2 and TRBJ1-6, the full variable domain is GAGVSQSPSNKVTEKGKDVELRCDPISGHTALYWYRQSLGQGLEFLIYFQGNSAPDKSGLPSDRFSAERTGGSVSTLTIQRTQQEDSAVYLCASSLRAGNSPLHFGNGTRLTVT.

The chain has TRBV10-3 and TRBJ2-7; D tentatively reads TRBD1 or TRBD2 (6 bases each). There are 14 residues in the CDR3. Trimming took 4 bases from V and 6 from J, leaving 16 bases between them. Germline values: CDR1 ENHRY, CDR2 SYGVKD. CDR3 amino acids: CAISAEGDGREQYF. The CDR3 DNA reads as TGTGCCATCAGTGCGGAGGGGGACGGCCGCGAGCAGTACTTC.

The chain uses TRBV19 and TRBJ2-2, with D hard to call. Germline lookup yields CDR1 LNHDA and CDR2 SQIVND (reference sequence). V was cut by 3 bases and J by 8 bases, with 10 bases left in between. This CDR3 spans 13 amino acids. The CDR3: CASSISGFGELFF. The CDR3 nucleotides read TGTGCCAGTAGTATTAGTGGTTTTGGGGAGCTGTTTTTT.

This clonotype has a count of ten or more. This rearrangement joins TRBV27 to TRBJ2-7; D is undetermined. The V end was cut by 0 bases, the J end by 7 bases, with 10 bases between. The CDR3 is 13 amino acids. Per germline, CDR1 MNHEY and CDR2 SMNVEV (reference sequence). CDR3 DNA: TGTGCCAGCAGTTTATCAGGGTCCGGTGAGCAGTACTTC. It yields the protein CASSLSGSGEQYF.

Ten or more counts support this clonotype. The V and J genes are TRBV27 and TRBJ1-2; possibly TRBD1 for D (6 bases). The CDR3 is 15 amino acids. Germline V CDR1 and CDR2: MNHEY, SMNVEV (reference sequence). V was clipped by 5 bases and J by 4 bases, with 17 bases between them. The CDR3 DNA reads as TGTGCCAGCAGTCTCAGGGGTTCTACAATCTATGGCTACACCTTC. This sequence encodes CASSLRGSTIYGYTF.